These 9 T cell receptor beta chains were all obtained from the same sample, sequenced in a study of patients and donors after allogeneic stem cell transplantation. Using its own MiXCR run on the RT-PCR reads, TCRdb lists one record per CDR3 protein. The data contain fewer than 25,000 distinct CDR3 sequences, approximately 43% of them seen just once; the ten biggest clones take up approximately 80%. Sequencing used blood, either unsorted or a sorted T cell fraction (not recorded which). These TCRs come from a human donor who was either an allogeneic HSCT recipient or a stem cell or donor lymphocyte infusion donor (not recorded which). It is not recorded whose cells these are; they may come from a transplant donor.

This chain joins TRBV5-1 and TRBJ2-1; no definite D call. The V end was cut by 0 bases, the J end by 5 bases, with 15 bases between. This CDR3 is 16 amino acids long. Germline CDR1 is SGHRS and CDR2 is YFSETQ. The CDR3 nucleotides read TGCGCCAGCAGCTTGGCCAACAGCGATAATCACAATGAGCAGTTCTTC. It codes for CASSLANSDNHNEQFF. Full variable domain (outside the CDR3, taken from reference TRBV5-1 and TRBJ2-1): KAGVTQTPRYLIKTRGQQVTLSCSPISGHRSVSWYQQTPGQGLQFLFEYFSETQRNKGNFPGRFSGRQFSNSRSEMNVSTLELGDSALYLCASSLANSDNHNEQFFGPGTRLTVL.

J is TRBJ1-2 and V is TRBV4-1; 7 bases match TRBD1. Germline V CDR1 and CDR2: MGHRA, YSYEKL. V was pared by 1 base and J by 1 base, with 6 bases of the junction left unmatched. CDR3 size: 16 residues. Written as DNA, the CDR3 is TGCGCCAGCAGCCAAGCGGGACAGATACTTAACTATGGCTACACCTTC. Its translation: CASSQAGQILNYGYTF.

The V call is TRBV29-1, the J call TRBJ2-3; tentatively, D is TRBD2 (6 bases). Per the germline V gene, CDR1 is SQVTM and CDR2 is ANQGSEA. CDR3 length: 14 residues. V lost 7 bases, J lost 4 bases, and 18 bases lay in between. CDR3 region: CSGYRGGKADTQYF. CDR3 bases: TGCAGCGGGTACCGAGGCGGGAAGGCAGATACGCAGTATTTT.

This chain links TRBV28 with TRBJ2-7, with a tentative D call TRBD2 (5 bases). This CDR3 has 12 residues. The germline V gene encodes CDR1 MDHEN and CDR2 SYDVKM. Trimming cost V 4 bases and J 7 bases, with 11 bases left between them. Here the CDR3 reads CASSWASLEQYF. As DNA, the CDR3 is TGTGCCAGCAGTTGGGCTAGCTTAGAGCAGTACTTC.

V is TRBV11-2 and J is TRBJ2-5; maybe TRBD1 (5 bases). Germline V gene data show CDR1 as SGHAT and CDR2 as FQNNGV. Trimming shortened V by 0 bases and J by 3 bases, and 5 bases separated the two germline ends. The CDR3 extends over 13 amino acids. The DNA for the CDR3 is TGTGCCAGCAGCTTAGACAGGGAAGAGACCCAGTACTTC. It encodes CASSLDREETQYF.

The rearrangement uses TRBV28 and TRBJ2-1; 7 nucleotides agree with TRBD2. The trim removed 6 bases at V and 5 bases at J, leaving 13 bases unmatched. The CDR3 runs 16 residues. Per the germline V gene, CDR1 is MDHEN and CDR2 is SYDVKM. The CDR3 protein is CASSPIRSSGDNEQFF. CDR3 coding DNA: TGTGCCAGCAGCCCGATCCGGTCTAGCGGCGACAATGAGCAGTTCTTC.

The chain's CDR3 is CSVAGNQETQYF. CDR3 sequence (DNA): TGCAGCGTCGCAGGTAATCAAGAGACCCAGTACTTC. The rearrangement links TRBV29-1 to TRBJ2-5; D gene ambiguous. V was pared by 6 bases and J by 2 bases, with 10 bases between. The CDR3 runs to 12 residues. The germline V gene has CDR1 SQVTM and CDR2 ANQGSEA. Full variable domain (rest looked up from reference TRBV29-1 and TRBJ2-5): SAVISQKPSRDICQRGTSLTIQCQVDSQVTMMFWYRQQPGQSLTLIATANQGSEATYESGFVIDKFPISRPNLTFSTLTVSNMSPEDSSIYLCSVAGNQETQYFGPGTRLLVL.

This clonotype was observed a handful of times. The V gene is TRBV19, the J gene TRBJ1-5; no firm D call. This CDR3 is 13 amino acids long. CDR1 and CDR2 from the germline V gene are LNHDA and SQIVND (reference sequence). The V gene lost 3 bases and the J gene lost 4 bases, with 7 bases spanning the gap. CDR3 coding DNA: TGTGCCAGTAGTATCGGGAGAAATCAGCCCCAGCATTTT. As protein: CASSIGRNQPQHF.

CDR3 protein: CSGTDTYEQYF. CDR3 nucleotide sequence: TGCAGTGGAACTGATACCTACGAGCAGTACTTC. This chain links TRBV20-1 with TRBJ2-7; no reliable D call. The germline V and J ends were trimmed by 7 bases and 2 bases, with 9 bases remaining between them. Germline V gene sequence: CDR1 DFQATT, CDR2 SNEGSKA (reference sequence). The CDR3 length is 11 residues.